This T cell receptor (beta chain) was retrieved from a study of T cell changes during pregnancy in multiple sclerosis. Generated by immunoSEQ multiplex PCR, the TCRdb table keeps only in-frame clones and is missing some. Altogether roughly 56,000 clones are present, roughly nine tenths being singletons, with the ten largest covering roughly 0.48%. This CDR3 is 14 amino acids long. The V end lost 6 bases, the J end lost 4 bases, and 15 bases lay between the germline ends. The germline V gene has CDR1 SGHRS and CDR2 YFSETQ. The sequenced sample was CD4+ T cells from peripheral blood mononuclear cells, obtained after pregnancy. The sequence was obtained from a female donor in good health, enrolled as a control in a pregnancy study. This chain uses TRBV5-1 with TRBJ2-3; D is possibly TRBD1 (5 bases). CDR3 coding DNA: TGCGCCAGCATGGGTCAGGGCGCATCAGATACGCAGTATTTT. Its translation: CASMGQGASDTQYF.